The 24 T cell receptor beta chains below were found in one sample sequenced in a study of type 1 and type 2 diabetes patients (dated by TCRdb to the mid-2010s). TCRdb shows the sequencer as Illumina MiSeq. Genomic DNA from sorted T cell subsets served as template for TCRbeta CDR3 amplification. Multiplex PCR with 30 forward and 13 reverse primers amplified the TCRbeta CDR3 region. TCRdb reanalyzed the raw reads on its own, using fastp at Q25 for trimming and MiXCR for clone calling, and kept in-frame beta chains. Identical CDR3 proteins give one entry, which carries the most common genes and DNA. This sample comprises approximately 260,000 distinct CDR3 sequences, approximately 45% of them detected only once. Clones ranked in the top ten supply roughly 13% of the sample. The sample consisted of peripheral blood mononuclear cells (PBMCs). Receptor source: a man younger than 35 with type 2 diabetes.

The chain links TRBV2 to TRBJ2-2; D could derive from TRBD1 or TRBD2 (6 bases each). V was pared by 4 bases and J by 9 bases, with 9 bases between. This CDR3 has 12 amino acids. The germline V gene encodes CDR1 SNHLY and CDR2 FYNNEI. CDR3: CASSGGAWELFF. The CDR3 nucleotides read TGTGCCAGCAGTGGGGGGGCATGGGAGCTGTTTTTT.

This clonotype was picked up a small number of times. This chain uses TRBV30 with TRBJ2-1; 8 bases match TRBD1. Germline loops: CDR1 GTSNPN, CDR2 SVGIG (reference sequence). V was clipped by 5 bases and J by 7 bases; unmatched bases: 1. The CDR3 has 11 amino acids. In DNA, the CDR3 is TGTGCCTGGTACAGGGGGAATGAGCAGTTCTTC. This encodes CAWYRGNEQFF.

V usage is TRBV28 and J usage is TRBJ1-6; no firm D call. Germline values: CDR1 MDHEN, CDR2 SYDVKM. The CDR3 contains 13 residues. V lost 3 bases, J lost 14 bases, and 14 bases lay in between. The DNA of the CDR3 is TGTGCCAGCAGTTTCTCCGGACTTGTGGCCCTCCACTTT. Translated: CASSFSGLVALHF.

The CDR3 region has the DNA TGCGCCAGCAGTGAGTCGGCGGGACAGGGTTATTCACCCCTCCACTTT. Its translation is CASSESAGQGYSPLHF. The rearrangement links TRBV10-2 to TRBJ1-6; TRBD1 matches at 9 bases. The ends lost 0 bases at V and 8 bases at J; junction bases unmatched: 5. CDR1 is WSHSY, CDR2 SAAADI, per germline. The CDR3 is made up of 16 amino acids.

As for this clonotype: With a much larger clone just one base away, this may be a read error. The CDR3 end shows no conserved phenylalanine or tryptophan, and so a read error is likely. This chain uses TRBV7-9 with TRBJ2-5, with D unresolved. In germline, CDR1 is SEHNR, CDR2 FQNEAQ (reference sequence). There are 12 residues in the CDR3. V was shortened by 6 bases and J by 3 bases, with 8 bases between the two germline ends. The CDR3 DNA sequence: TGTGCCAGCAGTCCGTCAGAAGAGACCCAGTACCTC. Translating gives CASSPSEETQYL.

The chain carries TRBV10-3 and TRBJ2-5, with D maybe TRBD2 (6 bases). The ends were cut back, 0 bases at V and 2 bases at J, with 10 bases in the middle. The germline gives CDR1 ENHRY, CDR2 SYGVKD. The CDR3 loop spans 15 amino acids. DNA for the CDR3: TGTGCCATCAGTGAGTCGACGGGAGTACAAGAGACCCAGTACTTC. Its protein product is CAISESTGVQETQYF.

The genes are TRBV15 and TRBJ1-3; D call uncertain. Trimming pared 3 bases from V and 8 bases from J, leaving 14 bases between. The CDR3 is made up of 14 amino acids. CDR1 and CDR2 (germline): LNHNV, YYDKDF (reference sequence). The CDR3 here is CATSRKAGGDTIYF. CDR3 coding DNA: TGTGCCACCAGCAGGAAGGCCGGAGGAGACACCATATATTTT.

V usage is TRBV20-1 and J usage is TRBJ1-2; possible D gene TRBD1, 5 bases. Trimming took 3 bases from V and 5 from J, leaving 13 bases between them. Per the germline V gene, CDR1 is DFQATT and CDR2 is SNEGSKA (reference sequence). The CDR3 extends over 13 amino acids. CDR3 region: CSASSGGEYGYTF. CDR3 DNA: TGCAGTGCTAGTTCGGGAGGGGAATATGGCTACACCTTC.

In its sample, this clonotype was seen a few times. The rearrangement uses TRBV28 and TRBJ2-7; unclear D gene. This CDR3 region has 12 residues. Germline V lookup: CDR1 MDHEN, CDR2 SYDVKM. V lost 11 bases and J lost 3, with 14 bases in between. CDR3 in DNA: TGTGCCGGTGGGCCGCGACACTACGAGCAGTACTTC. It yields the protein CAGGPRHYEQYF.

The chain couples TRBV6-5 to TRBJ1-2, with a weak D call TRBD1 (6 bases). The V end was cut by 3 bases, the J end by 4 bases, with 12 bases between. The CDR3 runs 14 residues. Germline V gives CDR1 MNHEY, CDR2 SVGAGI. The CDR3 DNA reads TGTGCCAGCAGTTATGATTGGGGGCTCTATGGCTACACCTTC. This sequence encodes CASSYDWGLYGYTF.

V gene TRBV2 combines with J gene TRBJ2-7; perhaps TRBD2 as D (5 bases). Germline lookup yields CDR1 SNHLY and CDR2 FYNNEI. The CDR3 runs 14 residues. V lost 1 base and J 2 bases, leaving 9 bases between the germline ends. DNA of the CDR3: TGTGCCAGCAGTGAAGGGACTTCCCCCTACGAGCAGTACTTC. This codes for CASSEGTSPYEQYF.

The V gene is TRBV7-3, the J gene TRBJ2-2; TRBD2 is a possible D gene (6 bases). In germline, CDR1 is SGHTA, CDR2 FQGTGA. This CDR3 contains 13 residues. Trimming removed 3 bases at V and 5 bases at J, with 7 bases between. CDR3 DNA sequence: TGTGCCAGCAGCTTTCGGGGGACCGGGGAGCTGTTTTTT. This codes for CASSFRGTGELFF.

The V gene is TRBV11-2, the J gene TRBJ2-2; TRBD2 might be the D (6 bases). This CDR3 region has 14 residues. CDR1 and CDR2 (germline): SGHAT, FQNNGV. Trimming shortened V by 3 bases and J by 6 bases, and 11 bases separated the two germline ends. The CDR3 region is CASSLGWGAGELFF. CDR3 coding DNA: TGTGCCAGCAGCTTGGGCTGGGGGGCCGGGGAGCTGTTTTTT.

The V and J genes are TRBV28 and TRBJ2-7; D gene unclear. Germline V gene sequence: CDR1 MDHEN, CDR2 SYDVKM. The CDR3 runs to 13 residues. V gave up 6 bases and J gave up 7 bases, with 16 bases separating them. The CDR3 coding sequence is TGTGCCAGCAGGGCACTAATGGCGGAGGAGCAGTACTTC. Translating gives CASRALMAEEQYF. Combining the CDR3 with reference TRBV28 and TRBJ2-7 gives the whole variable domain DVKVTQSSRYLVKRTGEKVFLECVQDMDHENMFWYRQDPGLGLRLIYFSYDVKMKEKGDIPEGYSVSREKKERFSLILESASTNQTSMYLCASRALMAEEQYFGPGTRLTVT.

The chain recombines TRBV2 with TRBJ2-1; the match to TRBD2 covers 7 bases. Germline loops: CDR1 SNHLY, CDR2 FYNNEI. The CDR3 runs 15 residues. V was clipped by 1 base and J by 8 bases; unmatched bases: 8. DNA for the CDR3: TGTGCCAGCAGTGAAGGGTCGGGAGGTACGGATGAGCAGTTCTTC. Translating it yields CASSEGSGGTDEQFF.

The gene calls are TRBV15 and TRBJ2-3; 10 nucleotides line up with TRBD2. The CDR3 consists of 16 residues. CDR1 is LNHNV and CDR2 is YYDKDF in the germline V gene (reference sequence). The V segment lost 1 base and the J segment 5 bases; nucleotides outside the gene matches: 6. The CDR3 DNA reads as TGTGCCACCAGCAGAGCAGCGGGGGGGTTAAAAGATACGCAGTATTTT. This codes for CATSRAAGGLKDTQYF.

This chain joins TRBV7-6 and TRBJ2-3; 16 bases map to TRBD2. With 5 bases clipped from V and 2 bases from J, the junction kept 7 bases outside the gene matches. CDR3 length equals 18 residues. Germline-derived CDR1 and CDR2 are SGHVS and FNYEAQ. The CDR3 region has the DNA TGTGCCAGCAGCGAGGGGGGACTAGCGGGAGGGCACACAGATACGCAGTATTTT. Translating gives CASSEGGLAGGHTDTQYF.

The V call is TRBV5-6, the J call TRBJ2-7; tentative D call: TRBD1 (5 bases). The CDR3 is 13 amino acids. Germline V gives CDR1 SGHDT, CDR2 YYEEEE. Trimming stripped 9 bases from V and 6 bases from J, with 19 bases between. CDR3 loop: CATRQGTQLEQYF. CDR3 in DNA: TGTGCCACCCGGCAGGGTACACAACTCGAGCAGTACTTC.

The V gene is TRBV19, the J gene TRBJ2-7; D gene unclear. The CDR3 extends over 13 amino acids. Looked up from germline, CDR1 is LNHDA and CDR2 is SQIVND (reference sequence). V lost 6 bases and J lost 3, with 12 bases in between. CDR3 sequence: CASSTFDGYEQYF. The CDR3 DNA is TGTGCCAGTAGCACCTTCGACGGCTACGAGCAGTACTTC.

The genes are TRBV30 and TRBJ1-1; D is unresolved. The V gene lost 3 bases and the J gene lost 0 bases, with 8 bases spanning the gap. This CDR3 has 13 residues. CDR1 and CDR2 from the germline V gene are GTSNPN and SVGIG (reference sequence). CDR3 nucleotides: TGTGCCTGGAGAGCAATTATGAACACTGAAGCTTTCTTT. Translation: CAWRAIMNTEAFF.

This rearrangement joins TRBV20-1 to TRBJ2-1; a possible D gene is TRBD1 (5 bases). Germline lookup yields CDR1 DFQATT and CDR2 SNEGSKA (reference sequence). Trimming took off 0 bases at V and 6 bases at J, with 12 bases between the two ends. This CDR3 region has 14 residues. DNA for the CDR3: TGCAGTGCTAGAGATCTTCAGGGTGGCAATGAGCAGTTCTTC. Protein product: CSARDLQGGNEQFF.

The chain joins TRBV7-2 to TRBJ2-7; 15 positions match TRBD2. Losses at the gene ends were 5 bases for V and 3 bases for J; bases not matched to a gene: 2. There are 15 residues in the CDR3. Germline V gene lookup returns CDR1 SGHTA and CDR2 FQGNSA. The CDR3, as DNA: TGTGCCAGCAGCACGGGACTAGCGGGAGGCTACGAGCAGTACTTC. Protein product: CASSTGLAGGYEQYF.

V gene TRBV29-1 combines with J gene TRBJ2-1; TRBD2 matches at 10 bases. J gave up 2 bases and V 3 bases, and 7 bases lay outside the gene matches. CDR1 and CDR2 (germline): SQVTM, ANQGSEA. The CDR3 sequence is 16 residues long. CDR3 amino acids: CSVEASGRATYNEQFF. The CDR3 coding sequence is TGCAGCGTTGAGGCTAGCGGGAGAGCAACCTACAATGAGCAGTTCTTC.

The chain links TRBV10-2 to TRBJ2-3, with 10 bases lining up with TRBD2. The CDR3 consists of 16 residues. V was clipped by 11 bases and J by 1 base; unmatched bases: 12. Germline V gene sequence: CDR1 WSHSY, CDR2 SAAADI. CDR3 protein: CAGLNKREGGTDTQYF. CDR3 nucleotide sequence: TGCGCCGGACTCAACAAGCGGGAGGGTGGCACAGATACGCAGTATTTT.